The rows below give T cell receptor beta chains drawn from one sample of a study of CD8 T cells in ankylosing spondylitis. Via MiXCR, TCRdb re-called the 5' RACE reads, giving one row per CDR3 protein. The table has 200,000 to 250,000 distinct CDR3 sequences, around a tenth seen once. The sample consisted of blood, either unsorted or a sorted T cell fraction (not recorded which). The source of these receptors is a male donor with ankylosing spondylitis or in good health (not recorded which). Both conserved end residues are part of each CDR3. The D gene is left open where the match is weak. Size tells how often a clone was seen (once, few, many) or the class of an expanded clone, and some rows leave it out.

j_gene	d_gene	v_gene	abundance	CDR3aa	CDR3nt
TRBJ1-1	NA	TRBV6-5	many	CASSYSGVVNTEAFF	TGTGCCAGCAGTTACTCGGGCGTTGTGAACACTGAAGCTTTCTTT
TRBJ1-6	TRBD1	TRBV20-1	NA	CSATPGQYNSPLHF	TGCAGTGCTACTCCGGGACAGTATAATTCACCCCTCCACTTT
TRBJ2-1	NA	TRBV12-5	few	CASGFEGDEQFF	TGTGCTAGTGGTTTTGAGGGAGATGAGCAGTTCTTC
TRBJ1-4	TRBD1	TRBV19	NA	CASSTTQGNNEKLFF	TGTGCCAGTAGTACTACACAGGGGAATAATGAAAAACTGTTTTTT
TRBJ2-7	NA	TRBV12-3/TRBV12-4	many	CASSLGGYSYEQYF	TGTGCCAGCAGTTTAGGGGGTTACTCCTACGAGCAGTACTTC
TRBJ2-2	TRBD1	TRBV9	many	CASSVGAGGNTGELFF	TGTGCCAGCAGCGTAGGTGCAGGGGGAAACACCGGGGAGCTGTTTTTT
TRBJ1-1	NA	TRBV9	many	CASSAPRGEAFF	TGTGCCAGCAGTGCTCCTAGGGGTGAAGCTTTCTTT
TRBJ1-1	NA	TRBV29-1	NA	CSVEGWTTEAFF	TGCAGCGTTGAGGGATGGACGACTGAAGCTTTCTTT
TRBJ1-1	NA	TRBV10-2	many	CASSELGGTEAFF	TGCGCCAGCAGTGAGCTTGGGGGCACTGAAGCTTTCTTT
TRBJ1-2	TRBD1	TRBV6-6	many	CASRPDRGLGYTF	TGTGCCAGCAGACCCGACAGGGGGCTAGGCTACACCTTC
TRBJ2-3	NA	TRBV2	NA	CASRGILAGYF	TGTGCCAGCAGGGGGATCCTCGCGGGGTATTTT
TRBJ2-7	NA	TRBV28	many	CASSYPPENYEQYF	TGTGCCAGCAGTTATCCGCCCGAAAACTACGAGCAGTACTTC
TRBJ2-7	TRBD1	TRBV20-1	few	CSATGQGAKSYEQYF	TGCAGTGCTACGGGACAGGGGGCAAAATCTTACGAGCAGTACTTC
TRBJ2-6	NA	TRBV5-5	few	CASRGSRAPGSGANVLTF	TGTGCCAGCAGGGGATCTCGGGCCCCCGGCTCTGGGGCCAACGTCCTGACTTTC
TRBJ2-7	TRBD1	TRBV20-1	many	CSARGPGTVSYEQYF	TGCAGTGCTAGAGGTCCCGGGACAGTTTCCTACGAGCAGTACTTC
TRBJ1-6	NA	TRBV15	many	CATSRDADSPLHF	TGTGCCACCAGCAGAGATGCGGATTCACCCCTCCACTTT
TRBJ2-1	TRBD2	TRBV11-2	few	CASSPGLAVNEQFF	TGTGCCAGCAGCCCGGGACTAGCGGTAAATGAGCAGTTCTTC
TRBJ1-4	NA	TRBV12-3/TRBV12-4	few	CASSLGGAPATNEKLFF	TGTGCCAGCAGTTTGGGGGGGGCCCCAGCAACTAATGAAAAACTGTTTTTT
TRBJ2-2	TRBD1	TRBV29-1	NA	CSVPGGNANTGELFF	TGCAGCGTTCCAGGGGGCAACGCGAACACCGGGGAGCTGTTTTTT
TRBJ1-5	NA	TRBV27	few	CASSRGIDGNQPQHF	TGTGCCAGCAGTCGGGGGATAGACGGCAATCAGCCCCAGCATTTT
TRBJ2-1	NA	TRBV9	many	CASSPGGVTYNEQFF	TGTGCCAGCAGCCCCGGGGGAGTGACTTACAATGAGCAGTTCTTC